What follows are 18 T cell receptor beta chains derived from one specimen sequenced in a study of blood T cell repertoires in COVID-19. The method was immunoSEQ multiplex PCR; TCRdb's version includes in-frame clones alone and lacks a portion of them. The repertoire holds 75,000 to 100,000 clones, with roughly 80% as singletons. The material sequenced was peripheral blood. The receptors derive from a woman older than 75 with acute or convalescent COVID-19.

CDR3 residues: CASSLREDTYEQYF. CDR3 sequence (DNA): TGTGCCAGCAGCCTTCGGGAAGACACCTACGAGCAGTACTTC. The chain employs TRBV7-2 and TRBJ2-7; a weak D match, TRBD2 (5 bases). The germline V and J ends were trimmed by 5 bases and 2 bases, with 13 bases remaining between them. This CDR3 has 14 residues. Germline assignment: CDR1 SGHTA and CDR2 FQGNSA.

This clone appeared once. The V gene is TRBV6-5, the J gene TRBJ1-2, with unresolved D. The CDR3 length is 15 residues. The ends were cut back, 0 bases at V and 8 bases at J, with 16 bases in the middle. Germline V CDR1 and CDR2: MNHEY, SVGAGI. CDR3 sequence: CASSYSGSPQRGYTF. The CDR3 DNA sequence: TGTGCCAGCAGTTACTCGGGTTCCCCCCAGAGGGGCTACACCTTC.

The gene calls are TRBV19 and TRBJ2-3; maybe TRBD2 (6 bases). There are 15 residues in the CDR3. V shed 4 bases and J shed 1 base, with 12 bases lying between them. The germline CDR1 and CDR2 sequences are LNHDA and SQIVND (reference sequence). In DNA, the CDR3 is TGTGCCAGTAGTAGCGGGGACTTTCGCACAGATACGCAGTATTTT. This codes for CASSSGDFRTDTQYF. Looking up the rest from reference TRBV19 and TRBJ2-3 gives the full variable domain: DGGITQSPKYLFRKEGQNVTLSCEQNLNHDAMYWYRQDPGQGLRLIYYSQIVNDFQKGDIAEGYSVSREKKESFPLTVTSAQKNPTAFYLCASSSGDFRTDTQYFGPGTRLTVL.

This clone has only a few counts. This chain links TRBV7-2 with TRBJ1-2, with 12 bases that match TRBD1. Germline-derived CDR1 and CDR2 are SGHTA and FQGNSA. After removal of 5 bases from V and 8 bases from J, the junction contained 6 bases not matched to a gene. CDR3 length: 14 amino acids. The CDR3 loop reads CASSKRDRGRGYTF. The CDR3 DNA reads as TGTGCCAGCAGCAAGCGGGACAGGGGGCGAGGCTACACCTTC. The full variable domain, in which reference TRBV7-2 and TRBJ1-2 provide the parts outside the CDR3, is GAGVSQSPSNKVTEKGKDVELRCDPISGHTALYWYRQSLGQGLEFLIYFQGNSAPDKSGLPSDRFSAERTGGSVSTLTIQRTQQEDSAVYLCASSKRDRGRGYTFGSGTRLTVV.

In its sample, this clone was seen a few times. The rearrangement uses TRBV6-6 and TRBJ1-6, with D possibly matching TRBD1 (6 bases). The V gene lost 5 bases and the J gene lost 6 bases, with 20 bases spanning the gap. CDR3 size: 17 residues. CDR1 and CDR2 from the germline V gene are MNHNY and SVGAGI (reference sequence). CDR3 nucleotides: TGTGCCAGCAGTCCACGGGCAGGGGCCTCGGTTAATTCACCCCTCCACTTT. Amino acids: CASSPRAGASVNSPLHF.

The chain links TRBV19 to TRBJ1-4; 7 positions match TRBD1. Looked up from germline, CDR1 is LNHDA and CDR2 is SQIVND (reference sequence). Trimming took 6 bases from V and 4 from J; bases not matched to a gene: 8. The CDR3 runs 15 residues. The CDR3 here is CASRPLGQSNEKLFF. The CDR3 coding sequence is TGTGCCAGTAGACCACTGGGACAGAGTAATGAAAAACTGTTTTTT.

This sequence joins TRBV7-9 and TRBJ2-3; TRBD1 agrees at 8 bases. Germline V gene lookup returns CDR1 SEHNR and CDR2 FQNEAQ (reference sequence). CDR3 size: 14 residues. The junction had 6 bases not matched to a gene; V was cut back by 5 bases and J by 5 bases. The chain's CDR3 is CASSATGGLDTQYF. The DNA for the CDR3 is TGTGCCAGCAGCGCCACAGGGGGTTTAGATACGCAGTATTTT. Full variable domain (missing parts from reference TRBV7-9 and TRBJ2-3): DTGVSQNPRHKITKRGQNVTFRCDPISEHNRLYWYRQTLGQGPEFLTYFQNEAQLEKSRLLSDRFSAERPKGSFSTLEIQRTEQGDSAMYLCASSATGGLDTQYFGPGTRLTVL.

This rearrangement joins TRBV5-6 to TRBJ2-6; maybe TRBD1 (6 bases). The CDR3 extends over 17 amino acids. The germline V and J ends were trimmed by 4 bases and 0 bases, with 14 bases remaining between them. Germline CDR1 SGHDT, CDR2 YYEEEE. The CDR3 coding sequence is TGTGCCAGCAGCCCGGGACAAAAACTCTCTGGGGCCAACGTCCTGACTTTC. Translating gives CASSPGQKLSGANVLTF.

The V call is TRBV28, the J call TRBJ2-1; 8 bases line up with TRBD2. CDR1 is MDHEN, CDR2 SYDVKM, per germline. J was trimmed by 6 bases and V by 1 base; bases with no gene match: 8. The CDR3 loop spans 16 amino acids. CDR3 sequence (DNA): TGTGCCAGCAGTTTATTCGCCTTTCGGGGGGGCAATGAGCAGTTCTTC. It is translated as CASSLFAFRGGNEQFF.

This chain connects TRBV6-2 or TRBV6-3 to TRBJ2-1; 9 bases match TRBD2. V trimming: 5 bases; J trimming: 1 base; junction bases outside the gene matches: 3. The CDR3 runs to 15 residues. Germline CDR1 and CDR2: MNHEY and SVGEGT. The CDR3: CASSSGGHSYNEQFF. Written as DNA, the CDR3 is TGTGCCAGCAGTAGCGGGGGGCATTCCTACAATGAGCAGTTCTTC.

The chain couples TRBV5-4 to TRBJ2-3; TRBD2 matches 7 bases. With 4 bases clipped from V and 2 bases from J, the junction kept 10 bases outside the gene matches. The CDR3 is 16 residues long. Germline V CDR1 and CDR2: SGHNT, YYREEE (reference sequence). In nucleotides, the CDR3 is TGTGCCAGCAGCAGAAAATTAGCGGGTACCACAGATACGCAGTATTTT. Its protein product is CASSRKLAGTTDTQYF.

The rearrangement uses TRBV25-1 and TRBJ1-6; a possible D gene is TRBD1 (5 bases). V was shortened by 7 bases and J by 3 bases, with 10 bases between the two germline ends. CDR3 length: 14 amino acids. In germline, CDR1 is MGHDK, CDR2 SYGVNS. CDR3 residues: CASKGTGYNSPLHF. The CDR3 coding sequence is TGTGCCAGCAAGGGTACAGGCTATAATTCACCCCTCCACTTT.

This clone was detected only once. V gene TRBV27 combines with J gene TRBJ1-2, with D maybe TRBD1 (5 bases). The CDR3 runs 17 residues. Looked up from germline, CDR1 is MNHEY and CDR2 is SMNVEV (reference sequence). Deletions cut 1 base from V and 0 bases from J, with 15 bases between. The CDR3: CASSLYRVGGSNYGYTF. The CDR3 DNA sequence: TGTGCCAGCAGTTTATATCGGGTGGGGGGATCTAACTATGGCTACACCTTC.

The CDR3 here is CASSLGSADTQYF. DNA for the CDR3: TGTGCCAGCAGCTTGGGGAGCGCAGATACGCAGTATTTT. This chain connects TRBV5-6 to TRBJ2-3; D not certain. Germline CDR1 is SGHDT and CDR2 is YYEEEE. The CDR3 contains 13 residues. V lost 0 bases and J lost 4, with 6 bases in between.

This chain joins TRBV11-1 and TRBJ2-3; D remains unclear. V was cut by 4 bases and J by 4 bases, with 9 bases left in between. The CDR3 is 13 residues long. CDR1 and CDR2 from the germline V gene are SGHAT and FQDESV (reference sequence). The CDR3 loop is CASSSSIADTQYF. The CDR3 region has the DNA TGTGCCAGCAGCTCCTCTATCGCAGATACGCAGTATTTT.

The chain recombines TRBV2 with TRBJ2-2; D possibly corresponds to TRBD2 (5 bases). The CDR3 spans 16 residues. Germline V gene lookup returns CDR1 SNHLY and CDR2 FYNNEI. V lost 6 bases and J lost 7, with 21 bases in between. Here the CDR3 reads CASSKLVGGPSGELFF. Here the CDR3 DNA reads TGTGCCAGCAGCAAACTAGTAGGAGGTCCCAGCGGGGAGCTGTTTTTT.

The chain employs TRBV14 and TRBJ2-7, with 9 positions matching TRBD1. Germline V gene lookup returns CDR1 SGHDN and CDR2 FVKESK. V lost 2 bases to trimming and J lost 7 bases; unmatched junction nucleotides: 3. This CDR3 is built from 13 residues. CDR3 loop: CASSQHRGLEQYF. In DNA, the CDR3 is TGTGCCAGCAGCCAACACAGGGGGCTTGAGCAGTACTTC.

This chain links TRBV7-9 with TRBJ2-2, with 12 positions matching TRBD1. This CDR3 has 16 amino acids. With 9 bases clipped from V and 3 bases from J, the junction kept 8 bases outside the gene matches. Germline loops: CDR1 SEHNR, CDR2 FQNEAQ (reference sequence). In DNA form, the CDR3 reads TGTGCCAGAGGGACAGGGGGCTCGGTGGACACCGGGGAGCTGTTTTTT. Encoded protein: CARGTGGSVDTGELFF.